The 12 T cell receptor beta chains in this list originate from one sample, sequenced in a study of OX40 agonist ivuxolimab in advanced cancers. Clones were sequenced by immunoSEQ multiplex PCR, and TCRdb holds only the in-frame ones, with some missing. The table includes tens of thousands of clones, approximately 87% detected once. Material: CD4+ or CD8+ T cells sorted from blood, obtained in a trial of the OX40 agonist ivuxolimab. The receptors stem from an adult with an advanced solid tumor such as melanoma, head and neck, liver or kidney cancer.

This sequence joins TRBV18 and TRBJ1-2; D is perhaps TRBD1 (6 bases). Germline V gene lookup returns CDR1 KGHSH and CDR2 LQKENI. The CDR3 is 16 residues long. Trimming took 2 bases from V and 3 from J, leaving 16 bases between them. DNA for the CDR3: TGTGCCAGCTCACCAAGTCAGGGGAACGCCGACTATGGCTACACCTTC. This encodes CASSPSQGNADYGYTF.

The chain links TRBV10-2 to TRBJ2-7, with a weak D call TRBD1 (5 bases). The CDR3 consists of 14 residues. The V and J ends lost 2 bases and 5 bases respectively, with 13 bases between them. Germline lookup yields CDR1 WSHSY and CDR2 SAAADI. CDR3 nucleotides: TGCGCCAGCAGTGAGAAGGGGATGCTCGACGAGCAGTACTTC. Translation: CASSEKGMLDEQYF.

A word on this clone: At one end the junction does not follow the germline gene, possibly because of a read error. This chain links TRBV5-1 with TRBJ2-7; perhaps TRBD2 as D (6 bases). In germline, CDR1 is SGHRS, CDR2 YFSETQ. The CDR3 runs to 12 residues. The chain's CDR3 is CAQPTPSGLAKF. The CDR3 nucleotides are TGCGCCCAGCCCACCCCCTCGGGACTTGCCAAATTC.

This clone was detected only once. This chain joins TRBV10-3 and TRBJ2-4; 9 nucleotides match TRBD2. The CDR3 is made up of 17 amino acids. V lost 0 bases and J lost 5; bases outside the gene matches: 8. Looked up from germline, CDR1 is ENHRY and CDR2 is SYGVKD. This chain's CDR3 is CAISESLRGGEENIQYF. CDR3 coding DNA: TGTGCCATCAGTGAGTCCTTGCGGGGGGGCGAGGAAAACATTCAGTACTTC.

This chain joins TRBV7-9 and TRBJ1-2; the D is unclear. Trimming stripped 1 base from V and 0 bases from J, with 9 bases between. Germline loops: CDR1 SEHNR, CDR2 FQNEAQ (reference sequence). The CDR3 contains 15 residues. The CDR3, as DNA: TGTGCCAGCAGCTTAGGTGGGCGGACTAACTATGGCTACACCTTC. Its protein is CASSLGGRTNYGYTF.

The chain recombines TRBV13 with TRBJ2-5, with a possible D match to TRBD2 (5 bases). The CDR3 totals 15 residues. Germline V gene sequence: CDR1 PRHDT, CDR2 FYEKMQ (reference sequence). V was pared by 4 bases and J by 2 bases, with 14 bases between. CDR3 coding DNA: TGTGCCAGCAGCTCCCTGGGGAGCCTTCAAGAGACCCAGTACTTC. Residues: CASSSLGSLQETQYF.

This clone was observed once. The gene calls are TRBV11-2 and TRBJ2-5; TRBD2 matches 7 bases. Losses at the gene ends were 5 bases for V and 0 bases for J; bases not matched to a gene: 12. Germline V gene sequence: CDR1 SGHAT, CDR2 FQNNGV. The CDR3 covers 17 residues. CDR3 bases: TGTGCCAGCAGCGGTACAGCGGGACTCATGTACCAAGAGACCCAGTACTTC. It is translated as CASSGTAGLMYQETQYF. Drawing the rest from reference TRBV11-2 and TRBJ2-5, the complete variable domain is EAGVAQSPRYKIIEKRQSVAFWCNPISGHATLYWYQQILGQGPKLLIQFQNNGVVDDSQLPKDRFSAERLKGVDSTLKIQPAKLEDSAVYLCASSGTAGLMYQETQYFGPGTRLLVL.

The V gene is TRBV7-3, the J gene TRBJ2-3; 8 bases map to TRBD1. The CDR3 runs to 15 residues. Germline V CDR1 and CDR2: SGHTA, FQGTGA. Unmatched junction bases numbered 3, after V lost 0 bases and J lost 4 bases. This CDR3 is CASSLTGQAADTQYF. The CDR3 region has the DNA TGTGCCAGCAGCTTAACGGGACAGGCTGCAGATACGCAGTATTTT.

The rearrangement joins TRBV5-1 to TRBJ1-5; 8 bases match TRBD1. Germline CDR1 and CDR2: SGHRS and YFSETQ. The CDR3 totals 15 residues. The V and J ends lost 0 bases and 2 bases, in that order; junction bases with no gene match: 1. For the CDR3, the DNA is TGCGCCAGCAGCTTGGAGGGACAGGGCAATCAGCCCCAGCATTTT. Translated, it gives CASSLEGQGNQPQHF. Complete variable domain (other parts from reference TRBV5-1 and TRBJ1-5): KAGVTQTPRYLIKTRGQQVTLSCSPISGHRSVSWYQQTPGQGLQFLFEYFSETQRNKGNFPGRFSGRQFSNSRSEMNVSTLELGDSALYLCASSLEGQGNQPQHFGDGTRLSIL.

This clone was detected once. CDR3 nucleotides: TGTGCCAGCAGTCCGTCTAGCGGGGGCGCACGGGATACGCAGTATTTT. Translating it yields CASSPSSGGARDTQYF. This chain links TRBV27 with TRBJ2-3; 10 positions agree with TRBD2. The CDR3 covers 16 residues. Germline loops: CDR1 MNHEY, CDR2 SMNVEV (reference sequence). J gave up 6 bases and V 5 bases, and 11 bases lay outside the gene matches.

V is TRBV23-1 and J is TRBJ1-5, with D maybe TRBD1 (5 bases). TRBV23-1 is placed among ORFs of uncertain function. The CDR3 sequence is 16 residues long. Trimming cost V 2 bases and J 9 bases, with 20 bases left between them. This CDR3 reads CASSQIPRQKGGPQHF. Written as DNA, the CDR3 is TGCGCCAGCAGTCAAATCCCCCGACAGAAGGGCGGGCCCCAGCATTTT.

This chain connects TRBV7-9 to TRBJ2-7, with D tentatively TRBD1 (8 bases). Trimming took off 3 bases at V and 4 bases at J, with 16 bases between the two ends. The germline CDR1 and CDR2 sequences are SEHNR and FQNEAQ (reference sequence). The CDR3 has 15 amino acids. The CDR3 DNA sequence: TGTGCCAGCAGCTTTCCAGACAGGGGACTATACGAGCAGTACTTC. Its translation: CASSFPDRGLYEQYF.